The clone carrying this T cell receptor (beta chain) has only a few counts. The CDR3 is made up of 15 amino acids. With 3 bases clipped from V and 6 bases from J, the junction kept 6 bases outside the gene matches. Looked up from germline, CDR1 is MNHEY and CDR2 is SMNVEV (reference sequence). Each CDR3 protein is one row after TCRdb ran MiXCR on the 5' RACE reads. Among about 530,000 distinct CDR3 sequences listed, over 12% were seen once. These data come from a study of identical twins. The donor group consisted entirely of healthy Caucasians. The same data also contributed to another study, on yellow fever vaccine responses in identical twins.

Sequenced sample: CD4+ T cells sorted from blood. The V gene is TRBV27, the J gene TRBJ1-2, with 11 bases fitting TRBD1. This receptor was obtained from a woman aged 18-29 years in good health. CDR3 protein: CASSLGKDRGHGYTF. The CDR3 nucleotides are TGTGCCAGCAGTTTGGGAAAGGACAGGGGGCATGGCTACACCTTC.